The source of this T cell receptor beta chain is a study of blood T cell repertoires in COVID-19. The CDR3 sequence is 15 residues long. The germline CDR1 and CDR2 sequences are SGHDT and YYEEEE. Trimming took 4 bases from V and 2 from J, leaving 13 bases between them. In the source study's methods: Using reference gene primer amplification, nucleated cell counts were estimated. Generated by immunoSEQ multiplex PCR, the TCRdb table keeps only in-frame clones and is missing some. That table furnishes V, J and clone size, whereas the DNA furnished D and trimming. The table shows approximately 530,000 clones, with less than 90% occurring only once. A Seattle source enrolled patients during active infection and followed them longitudinally.

The sequenced sample consisted of peripheral blood. This rearrangement joins TRBV5-6 to TRBJ1-3; D gene ambiguous. This sequence originates from a woman aged 45 to 65 with COVID-19, enrolled during active disease. The CDR3 sequence is CASSPQPGTGNTIYF. DNA for the CDR3: TGTGCCAGCAGCCCACAGCCGGGAACTGGAAACACCATATATTTT.